Given below is one TCR beta chain in context. Its antigen is undetermined. The source of the sample is a study of tumor-infiltrating lymphocytes in primary liver carcinoma. Across the study: Tumor lesions were T1-T3 N0M0 and spanned about 4 to 11 cm. Overall study findings and caveats: Tumor-adjacent and tumor-blood pairs displayed less overlap than did pairs of tumor regions.

TCR beta cDNA was reverse-transcribed from about 500 ng of total RNA. The reaction used a constant-region primer and ProtoScript II reverse transcriptase. What produced the TCR beta libraries was three nested multiplex PCR rounds using slightly modified ARM-PCR. The opening two PCR rounds, about 11 cycles each, paired TRBV1-TRBV30 forward primers with a C-beta reverse primer. TCRdb re-analysed the multiplex PCR reads in MiXCR, keeping a single row per CDR3 protein. The sample has over 250,000 distinct CDR3 sequences, 58% seen once. It was unsorted whole blood that yielded blood RNA, and germline DNA was also extracted. No patient had received treatment, and all had chronic HBV infection. The CDR3 contains 11 residues. Per germline, CDR1 SGHAT and CDR2 FQNNGV.

The genes are TRBV11-2 and TRBJ2-1, with D unresolved. The TCR sequence derives from a woman aged 25 to 39 with primary liver carcinoma and hepatitis B virus infection. The sample was peripheral blood. The CDR3 nucleotides read TGTGTCAGTAGCCCCTTCGATGAGCAGTTCTTC. Protein: CVSSPFDEQFF.